The T cell receptor beta chain described here comes from a study of blood T cell repertoires in COVID-19. Study-level background: Sources were T cells, B-cell-depleted T cells, or PBMCs; the material itself was cDNA or gDNA.

The table came from immunoSEQ multiplex PCR; TCRdb's copy has only in-frame clones and leaves some out. The sample lists approximately 240,000 clones, about nine tenths occurring once. The CDR3 has 13 residues. Per germline, CDR1 SGDLS and CDR2 YYNGEE. Deletions cut 4 bases from V and 4 bases from J, with 9 bases between. The count of this clone is one. The clonotype was recovered from a woman younger than 45 with acute COVID-19. The sample taken for sequencing was PBMCs or T cells enriched from blood (not recorded which). V is TRBV9 and J is TRBJ2-1, with D perhaps matching TRBD2 (5 bases). CDR3 sequence reads: CASSLTSYNEQFF. The CDR3 nucleotides read TGTGCCAGCAGCCTAACTAGTTACAATGAGCAGTTCTTC.